The 29 T cell receptor beta chains below all came from one sample that was sequenced in a study of T cell repertoires in cytomegalovirus infection. TCRdb re-called the reads through MiXCR, storing one row per CDR3 protein. Of fewer than 200,000 distinct CDR3 sequences in the sample, around 15% were seen once. The sample was PBMCs. The origin of the receptors is a human donor in good health (CMV status not recorded). Some clones in this sample may be carry-over from other donors' samples.

Only a few counts were recorded for this clonotype. The chain joins TRBV6-2 or TRBV6-3 to TRBJ1-1; D may be TRBD1 (5 bases). The V end was cut by 6 bases, the J end by 9 bases, with 20 bases between. This CDR3 comprises 14 residues. Germline V gives CDR1 MNHEY, CDR2 SVGEGT. The CDR3 coding sequence is TGTGCCAGCAGAAGCCTCGGGGGAGGGCCCCAAGCTTTCTTT. This gives the protein CASRSLGGGPQAFF.

This clonotype was counted many times. The rearrangement links TRBV10-3 to TRBJ2-7; D unresolved. Germline CDR1 is ENHRY and CDR2 is SYGVKD. This CDR3 is 12 amino acids long. The V gene lost 4 bases and the J gene lost 7 bases, with 11 bases spanning the gap. The CDR3 loop reads CAISAALGEQYF. As DNA, the CDR3 is TGTGCCATCAGTGCGGCTCTCGGGGAGCAGTACTTC.

The chain couples TRBV6-5 to TRBJ1-2, with 9 bases that match TRBD1. The CDR3 runs 16 residues. V was pared by 4 bases and J by 2 bases, with 8 bases of the junction left unmatched. Germline-derived CDR1 and CDR2 are MNHEY and SVGAGI. Here the CDR3 DNA reads TGTGCCAGCAGTTCCCCGTACAGGGGGCTCAACTATGGCTACACCTTC. Protein product: CASSSPYRGLNYGYTF.

The sample holds many counts of this clonotype. The J gene is TRBJ1-1, the V gene TRBV7-2; 9 bases map to TRBD1. V was pared by 3 bases and J by 3 bases, with 8 bases of the junction left unmatched. The germline V gene has CDR1 SGHTA and CDR2 FQGNSA. The CDR3 consists of 16 residues. DNA of the CDR3: TGTGCCAGCAGCTTGGGGACAGGGTTAAGGGACACTGAAGCTTTCTTT. Protein product: CASSLGTGLRDTEAFF.

The chain is built from TRBV11-3 and TRBJ2-7, with a possible D match to TRBD1 (6 bases). Trimming left V 0 bases short and J 7 bases short, with 10 bases between. This CDR3 contains 13 residues. Germline-derived CDR1 and CDR2 are SGHNT and YENEEA. The CDR3 DNA sequence: TGTGCCAGCAGCTTAGAAGTCGGACAGGAGCAGTACTTC. Translating gives CASSLEVGQEQYF.

This clonotype has more than one count but fewer than ten. DNA of the CDR3: TGCGCCAGCAGCTTGGACAATATCTACGAGCAGTACTTC. Translation: CASSLDNIYEQYF. This chain joins TRBV5-1 and TRBJ2-7; no clear D gene. The V end was cut by 0 bases, the J end by 3 bases, with 7 bases between. Germline V gene lookup returns CDR1 SGHRS and CDR2 YFSETQ. The CDR3 covers 13 residues.

This clonotype has at least ten counts. This chain joins TRBV12-3 or TRBV12-4 and TRBJ1-1; D remains ambiguous. The CDR3 length is 16 residues. V lost 7 bases, J lost 4 bases, and 22 bases lay in between. The CDR3 sequence: CASTSFISRRSTEAFF. In nucleotides, the CDR3 is TGTGCCAGCACCTCTTTCATTAGTCGGAGGAGCACTGAAGCTTTCTTT.

This clonotype was detected ten times or more. The rearrangement links TRBV7-9 to TRBJ2-5, with D unclear. Trimming removed 5 bases from V and 3 bases from J, with 16 bases in between. CDR1 and CDR2 (germline): SEHNR, FQNEAQ (reference sequence). The CDR3 extends over 15 amino acids. The CDR3 sequence is CASSLPGLGEETQYF. CDR3 bases: TGTGCCAGCAGCCTCCCTGGGCTAGGAGAAGAGACCCAGTACTTC. Full variable domain (rest looked up from reference TRBV7-9 and TRBJ2-5): DTGVSQNPRHKITKRGQNVTFRCDPISEHNRLYWYRQTLGQGPEFLTYFQNEAQLEKSRLLSDRFSAERPKGSFSTLEIQRTEQGDSAMYLCASSLPGLGEETQYFGPGTRLLVL.

Comments on this clonotype: One end of the junction does not line up with germline, which may come from a read error. This chain connects TRBV25-1 to TRBJ2-5; 7 bases line up with TRBD1. The germline V gene has CDR1 MGHDK and CDR2 SYGVNS. This CDR3 has 14 residues. In DNA form, the CDR3 reads TGTTCCAGCAGTGACAGGGTTAGCCAAGAGACCCAGTACTTC. This codes for CSSSDRVSQETQYF.

This clonotype was counted a few times. This sequence joins TRBV3-1 and TRBJ2-1; 8 bases map to TRBD2. CDR3 length: 15 amino acids. Germline values: CDR1 LGHDT, CDR2 YNNKEL (reference sequence). The V and J ends lost 6 bases and 3 bases, in that order; junction bases with no gene match: 7. CDR3: CASRVSGGNYNEQFF. CDR3 coding DNA: TGTGCCAGCAGAGTAAGCGGGGGAAACTACAATGAGCAGTTCTTC.

This clonotype has a handful of counts. This rearrangement joins TRBV29-1 to TRBJ2-7, with 7 bases aligning to TRBD2. CDR1 and CDR2 from the germline V gene are SQVTM and ANQGSEA. The V gene end was trimmed by 1 base and the J gene end by 3 bases; junction bases not matched to a gene: 3. This CDR3 region has 13 residues. This CDR3 is CSVEGGSIYEQYF. CDR3 nucleotides: TGCAGCGTTGAAGGCGGGAGTATCTACGAGCAGTACTTC.

The chain couples TRBV20-1 to TRBJ1-1; no firm D call. The CDR3 extends over 12 amino acids. V was trimmed by 2 bases and J by 4 bases, leaving 8 bases between them. The germline CDR1 and CDR2 sequences are DFQATT and SNEGSKA (reference sequence). CDR3 coding DNA: TGCAGTGCTAGATCTCCGGTCACTGAAGCTTTCTTT. Translated: CSARSPVTEAFF.

This clonotype occurred a few times. The chain joins TRBV29-1 to TRBJ1-5, with TRBD1 matching 8 bases. The CDR3 runs to 13 residues. Germline lookup yields CDR1 SQVTM and CDR2 ANQGSEA. Losses at the gene ends were 4 bases for V and 8 bases for J; bases not matched to a gene: 7. CDR3 coding DNA: TGCAGCGTTGGACAGGGGATATGGGAGCCCCAGCATTTT. It encodes CSVGQGIWEPQHF. The variable domain in full, with the rest retrieved from reference TRBV29-1 and TRBJ1-5, is SAVISQKPSRDICQRGTSLTIQCQVDSQVTMMFWYRQQPGQSLTLIATANQGSEATYESGFVIDKFPISRPNLTFSTLTVSNMSPEDSSIYLCSVGQGIWEPQHFGDGTRLSIL.

This chain uses TRBV20-1 with TRBJ2-1, with 7 bases that match TRBD2. This CDR3 has 16 amino acids. The junction had 12 bases not matched to a gene; V was cut back by 0 bases and J by 7 bases. CDR1 and CDR2 from the germline V gene are DFQATT and SNEGSKA (reference sequence). The CDR3 bases are TGCAGTGCTAGAGATAAGGGGAGGGGCCGACGGAATGAGCAGTTCTTC. It is translated as CSARDKGRGRRNEQFF.

This clonotype has only a few counts. The chain has TRBV28 and TRBJ1-2; the match to TRBD1 covers 8 bases. Germline assignment: CDR1 MDHEN and CDR2 SYDVKM. V shed 5 bases, J shed 2 bases, and the junction held 7 bases outside the gene matches. The CDR3 runs 15 residues. The CDR3, as DNA: TGTGCCAGCAGTCTACCGACAGGGGTGAACTATGGCTACACCTTC. Translating gives CASSLPTGVNYGYTF.

This clonotype appeared a few times. The chain couples TRBV28 to TRBJ2-3, with D tentatively TRBD1 (6 bases). The CDR3 totals 14 residues. The germline V and J ends were trimmed by 5 bases and 1 base, with 10 bases remaining between them. The germline CDR1 and CDR2 sequences are MDHEN and SYDVKM. The CDR3 DNA reads TGTGCCAGCAGTCCCGGGACACGCACAGATACGCAGTATTTT. This encodes CASSPGTRTDTQYF.

In its sample, this clonotype was seen many times. The chain employs TRBV27 and TRBJ2-1; possible D gene TRBD1, 7 bases. V was clipped by 7 bases and J by 4 bases, with 17 bases between them. The CDR3 spans 15 residues. Germline V gene sequence: CDR1 MNHEY, CDR2 SMNVEV (reference sequence). CDR3 DNA sequence: TGTGCCAGCATCAATAGACAGGGACTGTACAATGAGCAGTTCTTC. Encoded protein: CASINRQGLYNEQFF.

This clonotype has a count of ten or more. This chain connects TRBV14 to TRBJ1-1; 7 positions agree with TRBD1. Unmatched junction bases numbered 3, after V lost 1 base and J lost 1 base. Germline loops: CDR1 SGHDN, CDR2 FVKESK. CDR3 length: 15 residues. CDR3 sequence: CASSQVTGENTEAFF. CDR3 sequence (DNA): TGTGCCAGCAGCCAAGTCACAGGGGAGAACACTGAAGCTTTCTTT.

This clonotype was seen more than once but under ten times. The chain links TRBV7-6 to TRBJ2-5; D not resolved. Between the trimmed V and J ends, which lost 6 bases and 5 bases, there was a span of 16 bases. CDR3 size: 14 residues. In germline, CDR1 is SGHVS, CDR2 FNYEAQ. The CDR3, as DNA: TGTGCCAGCAGTTTACACCAGCCCGGGGAGACCCAGTACTTC. Translating gives CASSLHQPGETQYF.

This clonotype was found a few times. A clone one base away is much larger, so this may be a read error. V usage is TRBV7-2 and J usage is TRBJ1-5; D is ambiguous. CDR1 and CDR2 (germline): SGHTA, FQGNSA. The CDR3 length is 13 residues. Trimming pared 5 bases from V and 11 bases from J, leaving 16 bases between. The CDR3 nucleotides are TGTGCCAGCAGCCCGTGGGAGGGCATGTCCCAGCATTTT. Its translation is CASSPWEGMSQHF.

V gene TRBV27 combines with J gene TRBJ1-1, with 7 positions matching TRBD1. With 3 bases clipped from V and 7 bases from J, the junction kept 11 bases outside the gene matches. Looked up from germline, CDR1 is MNHEY and CDR2 is SMNVEV (reference sequence). The CDR3 runs 15 residues. CDR3 sequence: CASSFLGQSMVEAFF. CDR3 nucleotide sequence: TGTGCCAGCAGTTTCTTGGGACAGAGTATGGTTGAAGCTTTCTTT.

The CDR3 region is CASKDGERSTDTQYF. The CDR3 nucleotides are TGTGCCAGCAAGGATGGTGAAAGAAGCACAGATACGCAGTATTTT. The chain is built from TRBV28 and TRBJ2-3; D uncertain. From germline, CDR1 is MDHEN and CDR2 SYDVKM. V was trimmed by 7 bases and J by 0 bases, leaving 14 bases between them. This CDR3 spans 15 amino acids. Full variable domain (outside the CDR3, taken from reference TRBV28 and TRBJ2-3): DVKVTQSSRYLVKRTGEKVFLECVQDMDHENMFWYRQDPGLGLRLIYFSYDVKMKEKGDIPEGYSVSREKKERFSLILESASTNQTSMYLCASKDGERSTDTQYFGPGTRLTVL.

This clonotype was seen a handful of times. This chain joins TRBV18 and TRBJ2-7; 7 bases map to TRBD1. This CDR3 is built from 15 residues. J lost 2 bases, V lost 1 base, and 5 bases had no gene match. Looked up from germline, CDR1 is KGHSH and CDR2 is LQKENI. CDR3 sequence reads: CASSPQGAMAYEQYF. The CDR3 region has the DNA TGTGCCAGCTCACCACAGGGGGCGATGGCCTACGAGCAGTACTTC.

This chain uses TRBV6-5 with TRBJ2-3; possibly TRBD1 for D (5 bases). CDR3 length: 16 amino acids. V was cut by 4 bases and J by 4 bases, with 18 bases left in between. Germline-derived CDR1 and CDR2 are MNHEY and SVGAGI. The CDR3 DNA sequence: TGTGCCAGCAGTTTCGTCGGAGCTAAAGGGGCAGATACGCAGTATTTT. It translates to CASSFVGAKGADTQYF.

The chain couples TRBV7-2 to TRBJ1-2, with 8 positions matching TRBD1. The CDR3 has 15 amino acids. V lost 5 bases, J lost 3 bases, and 8 bases stayed unmatched. Germline CDR1 SGHTA, CDR2 FQGNSA. The CDR3 DNA reads as TGTGCCAGCAGCAGGCTGGACAGGGACGACTATGGCTACACCTTC. As protein: CASSRLDRDDYGYTF. The complete variable domain, with remaining parts taken from reference TRBV7-2 and TRBJ1-2, reads GAGVSQSPSNKVTEKGKDVELRCDPISGHTALYWYRQSLGQGLEFLIYFQGNSAPDKSGLPSDRFSAERTGGSVSTLTIQRTQQEDSAVYLCASSRLDRDDYGYTFGSGTRLTVV.

V and J are TRBV10-3 and TRBJ2-2; D is perhaps TRBD2 (6 bases). Trimming cost V 7 bases and J 2 bases, with 11 bases left between them. The CDR3 is 14 amino acids. Germline V lookup: CDR1 ENHRY, CDR2 SYGVKD. The CDR3 loop reads CAIKGGVNTGELFF. CDR3 in DNA: TGTGCCATCAAGGGCGGGGTAAACACCGGGGAGCTGTTTTTT.

This clonotype showed up many times. The chain uses TRBV12-3 or TRBV12-4 and TRBJ2-7, with 9 bases aligning to TRBD2. Trimming at V came to 3 bases and at J to 4 bases, leaving 4 bases not matched to a gene. CDR3 size: 14 residues. In DNA, the CDR3 is TGTGCCAGCAGTTTGTTAGCGGGAGCTTACGAGCAGTACTTC. It codes for CASSLLAGAYEQYF.

The V gene is TRBV20-1, the J gene TRBJ1-5; 7 positions match TRBD1. The CDR3 is 13 residues long. Germline CDR1 DFQATT, CDR2 SNEGSKA (reference sequence). Trimming at V came to 0 bases and at J to 6 bases, leaving 2 bases not matched to a gene. The CDR3: CSAREPGGQPQHF. The CDR3, as DNA: TGCAGTGCTAGAGAACCAGGGGGTCAGCCCCAGCATTTT.

The gene calls are TRBV28 and TRBJ2-1; 9 bases are shared with TRBD2. The CDR3 is 18 amino acids. After removal of 1 base from V and 4 bases from J, the junction contained 11 bases not matched to a gene. The germline gives CDR1 MDHEN, CDR2 SYDVKM. The CDR3 reads CASSLSGLGREGYNEQFF. The CDR3 DNA sequence: TGTGCCAGCAGTTTATCCGGTCTGGGGCGGGAGGGTTACAATGAGCAGTTCTTC.